These 21 T cell receptor beta chains originate from one sample sequenced in a study of siplizumab effects on memory and regulatory T cells. Here immunoSEQ multiplex PCR was the method, and the copy in TCRdb shows in-frame clones only, minus some. The top ten hold around 0.6% of the sample, which has around 100,000 clones, approximately 94% seen once. The sample was Tregs sorted from blood. All receptors derive from a human donor in good health.

This clone was detected only once. The chain couples TRBV6-5 to TRBJ2-1; maybe TRBD1 (5 bases). Germline V gene sequence: CDR1 MNHEY, CDR2 SVGAGI. Trimming left V 5 bases short and J 5 bases short, with 16 bases between. The CDR3 runs to 15 residues. The CDR3 loop is CASSPNLGQNNEQFF. The CDR3 coding sequence is TGTGCCAGCAGTCCAAATCTGGGGCAGAACAATGAGCAGTTCTTC.

The rearrangement links TRBV5-1 to TRBJ2-7, with 7 nucleotides matching TRBD1. Unmatched junction bases numbered 6, after V lost 2 bases and J lost 1 base. Germline CDR1 is SGHRS and CDR2 is YFSETQ. The CDR3 runs 15 residues. CDR3 region: CASSLNRGRSYEQYF. The CDR3 DNA reads TGCGCCAGCAGCTTAAACAGGGGTCGTTCCTACGAGCAGTACTTC. The entire variable domain, with the rest obtained from reference TRBV5-1 and TRBJ2-7, is as follows: KAGVTQTPRYLIKTRGQQVTLSCSPISGHRSVSWYQQTPGQGLQFLFEYFSETQRNKGNFPGRFSGRQFSNSRSEMNVSTLELGDSALYLCASSLNRGRSYEQYFGPGTRLTVT.

This clone is a singleton in its sample. J is TRBJ2-3 and V is TRBV15; D not certain. The germline CDR1 and CDR2 sequences are LNHNV and YYDKDF (reference sequence). Trimming left V 3 bases short and J 2 bases short, with 12 bases between. CDR3 length equals 15 residues. The DNA for the CDR3 is TGTGCCACCAGCAGTAAAGATCCAGTCACAGATACGCAGTATTTT. Its protein product is CATSSKDPVTDTQYF.

V usage is TRBV18 and J usage is TRBJ2-3, with TRBD2 identical over 10 bases. Germline loops: CDR1 KGHSH, CDR2 LQKENI. CDR3 length: 16 residues. J lost 4 bases, V lost 0 bases, and 4 bases had no gene match. In nucleotides, the CDR3 is TGTGCCAGCTCACCACCGGGACTAGCGCCGGCAGATACGCAGTATTTT. This gives the protein CASSPPGLAPADTQYF.

The V call is TRBV28, the J call TRBJ2-3; no clear D. Germline V gene lookup returns CDR1 MDHEN and CDR2 SYDVKM. Trimming pared 6 bases from V and 6 bases from J, leaving 10 bases between. The CDR3 has 12 amino acids. CDR3 residues: CASRGPRDTQYF. CDR3 in DNA: TGTGCCAGCAGGGGTCCCCGCGATACGCAGTATTTT.

V gene TRBV11-3 combines with J gene TRBJ2-7; D uncertain. Germline CDR1 SGHNT, CDR2 YENEEA. The CDR3 length is 13 residues. The V and J ends lost 3 bases and 6 bases respectively, with 12 bases between them. The CDR3 reads CASSFSPPSEQYF. The DNA for the CDR3 is TGTGCCAGCAGCTTTTCCCCCCCCTCCGAGCAGTACTTC. Variable domain in full (rest from reference TRBV11-3 and TRBJ2-7): EAGVVQSPRYKIIEKKQPVAFWCNPISGHNTLYWYLQNLGQGPELLIRYENEEAVDDSQLPKDRFSAERLKGVDSTLKIQPAELGDSAVYLCASSFSPPSEQYFGPGTRLTVT.

The V gene is TRBV5-1, the J gene TRBJ2-7; D is undetermined. Germline V gene lookup returns CDR1 SGHRS and CDR2 YFSETQ. The V and J ends lost 4 bases and 7 bases respectively, with 9 bases between them. This CDR3 is built from 11 residues. In DNA, the CDR3 is TGCGCCAGCAGCCTCGTTGGGGAGCAGTACTTC. Translating gives CASSLVGEQYF.

The V call is TRBV19, the J call TRBJ2-2; 8 positions match TRBD1. Germline CDR1 reads LNHDA; CDR2 reads SQIVND (reference sequence). This CDR3 is built from 16 residues. Trimming cost V 7 bases and J 7 bases; bases outside gene matches: 14. CDR3: CASNQFGTGVDGELFF. The CDR3 region has the DNA TGTGCCAGTAACCAATTTGGGACAGGTGTGGACGGGGAGCTGTTTTTT.

The chain combines TRBV28 with TRBJ1-4, with TRBD1 identical over 7 bases. J was trimmed by 11 bases and V by 5 bases; bases with no gene match: 14. The CDR3 spans 15 residues. In germline, CDR1 is MDHEN, CDR2 SYDVKM. CDR3: CASSVNNLRGAKLFF. The CDR3, as DNA: TGTGCCAGCAGTGTCAACAACCTCAGGGGGGCGAAACTGTTTTTT. Using reference TRBV28 and TRBJ1-4 for the parts outside the CDR3, the full variable domain is DVKVTQSSRYLVKRTGEKVFLECVQDMDHENMFWYRQDPGLGLRLIYFSYDVKMKEKGDIPEGYSVSREKKERFSLILESASTNQTSMYLCASSVNNLRGAKLFFGSGTQLSVL.

The genes are TRBV11-3 and TRBJ1-2; TRBD1 is a possible D gene (6 bases). Trimming shortened V by 4 bases and J by 2 bases, and 26 bases separated the two germline ends. This CDR3 has 19 amino acids. From germline, CDR1 is SGHNT and CDR2 YENEEA. The CDR3 loop is CASSSPVDRRPHPNYGYTF. CDR3 DNA sequence: TGTGCCAGCAGCTCACCCGTCGACAGGCGACCACACCCAAACTATGGCTACACCTTC.

The chain combines TRBV7-9 with TRBJ1-2, with TRBD1 matching 7 bases. Trimming at V came to 5 bases and at J to 7 bases, leaving 13 bases not matched to a gene. CDR3 length: 15 residues. Germline V gives CDR1 SEHNR, CDR2 FQNEAQ (reference sequence). The CDR3 nucleotides read TGTGCCAGCAGCCGGAGGGACAGAGATTGGAGTGGCTACACCTTC. It specifies CASSRRDRDWSGYTF.

The chain joins TRBV30 to TRBJ2-7; possibly TRBD2 for D (6 bases). The V end lost 6 bases, the J end lost 0 bases, and 9 bases lay between the germline ends. The CDR3 spans 12 residues. CDR1 and CDR2 (germline): GTSNPN, SVGIG (reference sequence). This chain's CDR3 is CACSGPSYEQYF. CDR3 bases: TGTGCCTGTAGCGGACCCTCCTACGAGCAGTACTTC.

On this clone: Other DNA sequences in this sample translate to the same CDR3. The rearrangement uses TRBV27 and TRBJ1-3; D remains unclear. The CDR3 loop spans 13 amino acids. V lost 5 bases and J 0 bases, leaving 5 bases between the germline ends. The germline V gene has CDR1 MNHEY and CDR2 SMNVEV (reference sequence). The CDR3 DNA reads as TGTGCCAGCAGTCGCGCCTCTGGAAACACCATATATTTT. It specifies CASSRASGNTIYF.

This sequence joins TRBV5-4 and TRBJ2-7, with TRBD2 identical over 8 bases. Germline V gene lookup returns CDR1 SGHNT and CDR2 YYREEE (reference sequence). Losses at the gene ends were 4 bases for V and 3 bases for J; bases not matched to a gene: 6. This CDR3 region has 14 residues. This chain's CDR3 is CASSPAGGLYEQYF. The CDR3 DNA sequence: TGTGCCAGCAGCCCCGCGGGAGGCCTCTACGAGCAGTACTTC.

This chain uses TRBV28 with TRBJ2-1; D not certain. The V gene's germline CDR1 is MDHEN and CDR2 SYDVKM. CDR3 length: 11 amino acids. The V end was cut by 4 bases, the J end by 6 bases, with 4 bases between. CDR3 region: CASSYRNEQFF. The CDR3, as DNA: TGTGCCAGCAGTTATCGCAATGAGCAGTTCTTC.

The rearrangement links TRBV19 to TRBJ2-2; 7 positions match TRBD1. Germline lookup yields CDR1 LNHDA and CDR2 SQIVND (reference sequence). This CDR3 is 16 amino acids long. V lost 2 bases and J lost 1; bases outside the gene matches: 4. CDR3 in amino acids: CASSIRGQLNTGELFF. CDR3 nucleotides: TGTGCCAGTAGTATACGGGGACAGTTGAACACCGGGGAGCTGTTTTTT.

This rearrangement joins TRBV7-8 to TRBJ1-4; D is unclear. Germline V gene data show CDR1 as SGHVS and CDR2 as FQNEAQ. This CDR3 is built from 12 residues. V lost 5 bases and J 8 bases, leaving 9 bases between the germline ends. The CDR3 DNA sequence: TGTGCCAGCAGCCCCCGCCCGGAAAAACTGTTTTTT. This translates into CASSPRPEKLFF. The full variable domain, completed using reference TRBV7-8 and TRBJ1-4, is GAGVSQSPRYKVAKRGQDVALRCDPISGHVSLFWYQQALGQGPEFLTYFQNEAQLDKSGLPSDRFFAERPEGSVSTLKIQRTQQEDSAVYLCASSPRPEKLFFGSGTQLSVL.

The V call is TRBV25-1, the J call TRBJ2-7; 10 bases fit TRBD1. The CDR3 sequence is 15 residues long. The germline V gene has CDR1 MGHDK and CDR2 SYGVNS. V shed 2 bases, J shed 2 bases, and the junction held 3 bases outside the gene matches. The CDR3 DNA reads TGTGCCAGCAGTGAACTGGGACAGGGGCCCTACGAGCAGTACTTC. Its protein is CASSELGQGPYEQYF.

The chain couples TRBV5-4 to TRBJ2-1; 15 bases align to TRBD2. The CDR3 is 15 residues long. Trimming took 4 bases from V and 6 from J; bases not matched to a gene: 2. CDR1 is SGHNT and CDR2 is YYREEE in the germline V gene (reference sequence). As DNA, the CDR3 is TGTGCCAGCAGCCTGGGACTAGCGGGAGGCAATGAGCAGTTCTTC. Translating it yields CASSLGLAGGNEQFF.

The V gene is TRBV28, the J gene TRBJ1-2; D gene ambiguous. The CDR3 sequence is 15 residues long. V shed 10 bases and J shed 3 bases, with 21 bases lying between them. The germline V gene has CDR1 MDHEN and CDR2 SYDVKM. CDR3 sequence: CATLSTEGLYYGYTF. In nucleotides, the CDR3 is TGTGCCACCCTGTCCACGGAGGGTTTGTACTATGGCTACACCTTC.

The chain combines TRBV18 with TRBJ2-3, with D hard to call. Germline CDR1 reads KGHSH; CDR2 reads LQKENI. There are 12 residues in the CDR3. V was clipped by 4 bases and J by 6 bases, with 8 bases between them. As DNA, the CDR3 is TGTGCCAGCTCACGGTCCGAGGATACGCAGTATTTT. Its protein is CASSRSEDTQYF.